The text below deals with one TCR beta chain. Its antigen is not identified. These data come from a study of T cells in Graves' hyperthyroidism and ophthalmopathy. Study outcomes and limitations: The majority of expanded thyroid clonotypes above 0.001 also appeared in blood.

Amplification targeted TCR beta CDR3 regions from RNA transcripts. HTBI primers drove first-round RT-PCR of the TCR CDR3. TCRdb used MiXCR to reprocess the multiplex PCR reads, holding one entry per CDR3 protein. The sample consists of almost 250,000 distinct CDR3 sequences, approximately 23% of them appearing once. The source of the PBMCs was approximately 10 ml of fresh peripheral blood. With 6 bases clipped from V and 3 bases from J, the junction kept 3 bases outside the gene matches. The CDR3 contains 14 residues. The germline V gene encodes CDR1 MNHNS and CDR2 SASEGT. The sample was blood. The sequence was obtained from a woman between 35 and 50 years old with Graves' ophthalmopathy. The chain uses TRBV6-1 and TRBJ2-2, with 8 bases fitting TRBD1. CDR3 bases: TGTGCCAGCAGACCGGACAGGGACACCGGGGAGCTGTTTTTT. Translating gives CASRPDRDTGELFF.